Reported below is one T cell receptor (beta chain). This clonotype has more than one count but fewer than ten. Its target antigen remains unknown. Per-nucleotide qualities are absent, and no much larger clonotype sits a single base away. V loses 0 bases, J loses 0 bases, and the germline ends lie 8 bases apart. CDR1 and CDR2 are drawn from the germline V gene: SGDLS, YYNGEE. The cysteine opens and the phenylalanine closes a CDR3 of 15 amino acids. Only CDR3 DNA remains: 45 bases, in frame from the first base. The data were obtained in a study of T-cell reconstitution after alpha-beta-depleted transplantation in children (TCRdb year 2016). Some background on the complete study: Using TCR repertoire profiling, the study quantitatively followed how T-cell immune reconstitution unfolded in children after TCRalphabeta/CD19-depleted allogeneic hematopoietic cell transplantation.

Libraries were constructed by PCR. Reads for this sample came from an Illumina HiSeq 2500. TCR library preparation used molecular barcoding, with unique molecular identifiers applied to normalize quantification of the TCRbeta repertoire. The public reads were reprocessed in TCRdb via fastp at Q25 and MiXCR, keeping in-frame beta chains. Rows with one shared CDR3 protein collapse into an entry with the most common genes and DNA. In all, the sample holds 600,000 to 700,000 distinct CDR3 sequences, and roughly 17% of those were seen once. The ten largest clonotypes hold 0.9% to 1.2% of the sample. This material consisted of PBMCs from the stem cell graft donor, taken from the stem cell graft. In this chain, TRBV9 is recombined with TRBJ2-3; the D gene assignment is ambiguous. This receptor was obtained from a human donor who donated a stem cell graft to a child with acute myeloid leukemia. The CDR3 region: CASSVATRSTDTQYF. The nucleotides read TGTGCCAGCAGCGTAGCTACGAGGAGCACAGATACGCAGTATTTT.